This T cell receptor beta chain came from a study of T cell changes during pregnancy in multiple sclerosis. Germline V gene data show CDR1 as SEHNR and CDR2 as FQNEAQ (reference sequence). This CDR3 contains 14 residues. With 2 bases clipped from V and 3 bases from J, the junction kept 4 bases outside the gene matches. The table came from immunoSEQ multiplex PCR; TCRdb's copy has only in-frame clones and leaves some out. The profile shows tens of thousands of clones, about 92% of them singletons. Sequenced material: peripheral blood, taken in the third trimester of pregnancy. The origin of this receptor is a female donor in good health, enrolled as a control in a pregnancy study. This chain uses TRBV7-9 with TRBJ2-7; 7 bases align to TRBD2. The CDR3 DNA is TGTGCCAGCAGCTTACTAGCGGAGAACTACGAGCAGTACTTC. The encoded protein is CASSLLAENYEQYF. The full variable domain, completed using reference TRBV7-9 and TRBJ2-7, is DTGVSQNPRHKITKRGQNVTFRCDPISEHNRLYWYRQTLGQGPEFLTYFQNEAQLEKSRLLSDRFSAERPKGSFSTLEIQRTEQGDSAMYLCASSLLAENYEQYFGPGTRLTVT.